Listed below are T cell receptor beta chains from one sample, sequenced in a study of T cell responses to AZD1222 COVID-19 vaccine. The protocol was immunoSEQ multiplex PCR, while the TCRdb copy is restricted to in-frame clones and leaves out a portion. The sample lists around 99,000 clones, approximately 93% occurring once. Sequenced material: peripheral blood, taken 28 days after the second AZD1222 dose. The receptors stem from an adult who received the AZD1222 COVID-19 vaccine. The CDR3 runs from the conserved cysteine through the conserved F or W. Each record gives: D gene, J gene, V gene, clone size, CDR3 protein, CDR3 DNA. The D gene is left open where the match is weak. Size tells how often a clone was seen (once, few, many) or the class of an expanded clone, and some rows leave it out.

D: TRBD1; J: TRBJ1-2; V: TRBV28; size: -; CDR3: CASSLITGGAMSYTF; DNA: TGTGCCAGCAGTTTGATCACAGGGGGCGCGATGAGCTACACCTTC
D: -; J: TRBJ1-1; V: TRBV5-1; size: -; CDR3: CASSLGHLNTEAFF; DNA: TGCGCCAGCAGCTTGGGACACCTGAACACTGAAGCTTTCTTT
D: -; J: TRBJ2-7; V: TRBV18; size: -; CDR3: CASSPRGAPNEQYF; DNA: TGTGCCAGCTCACCGCGTGGAGCGCCGAACGAGCAGTACTTC
D: -; J: TRBJ2-1; V: TRBV6-2/TRBV6-3; size: -; CDR3: CASSYGTTSYNEQFF; DNA: TGTGCCAGCAGTTACGGGACCACCTCCTACAATGAGCAGTTCTTC
D: -; J: TRBJ1-1; V: TRBV11-2; size: -; CDR3: CASSLVRNTEAFF; DNA: TGTGCCAGCAGCTTAGTGAGGAACACTGAAGCTTTCTTT
D: -; J: TRBJ2-1; V: TRBV19; size: -; CDR3: CASSITRAPVNEQFF; DNA: TGTGCCAGTAGTATAACCCGGGCGCCTGTCAATGAGCAGTTCTTC
D: TRBD1; J: TRBJ2-7; V: TRBV6-2/TRBV6-3; size: -; CDR3: CASSSRQGTPVYEQYF; DNA: TGTGCCAGCAGTAGCAGACAGGGGACTCCTGTCTACGAGCAGTACTTC
D: TRBD2; J: TRBJ2-3; V: TRBV7-9; size: -; CDR3: CASSRRLAGFTDTQYF; DNA: TGTGCCAGCAGCCGGAGACTAGCGGGGTTCACAGATACGCAGTATTTT
D: TRBD1; J: TRBJ2-5; V: TRBV6-2/TRBV6-3; size: -; CDR3: CASSSRTGKQTQYF; DNA: TGTGCCAGCAGCTCTCGGACAGGGAAGCAGACCCAGTACTTC
D: -; J: TRBJ1-5; V: TRBV12-2; size: -; CDR3: CASRLASRTVASNQPQHF; DNA: TGTGCAAGTCGCTTAGCGAGCCGGACAGTCGCTAGCAATCAGCCCCAGCATTTT
D: -; J: TRBJ2-3; V: TRBV28; size: hyperexpanded; CDR3: CASSFPFVGDSESDTQYF; DNA: TGTGCCAGCAGTTTCCCCTTCGTGGGGGATTCTGAGTCAGATACGCAGTATTTT
D: -; J: TRBJ1-5; V: TRBV5-1; size: few; CDR3: CASSSGTGNQPQHF; DNA: TGCGCCAGCAGCTCGGGGACGGGCAATCAGCCCCAGCATTTT
D: -; J: TRBJ2-7; V: TRBV11-2; size: -; CDR3: CASSLETVGTYEQYF; DNA: TGTGCCAGCAGCTTAGAGACCGTGGGGACCTACGAGCAGTACTTC
D: -; J: TRBJ1-5; V: TRBV15; size: once; CDR3: CATSRDRGVNQPQHF; DNA: TGTGCCACCAGCAGAGATAGAGGGGTCAATCAGCCCCAGCATTTT
D: TRBD1; J: TRBJ1-2; V: TRBV24-1; size: -; CDR3: CATSDHRTGGLGYTF; DNA: TGTGCCACCAGTGACCACCGTACAGGGGGCCTTGGCTACACCTTC
D: -; J: TRBJ2-1; V: TRBV15; size: -; CDR3: CATSREVSLPYNEQFF; DNA: TGTGCCACCAGCAGAGAGGTCTCCCTGCCCTACAATGAGCAGTTCTTC
D: TRBD1; J: TRBJ1-6; V: TRBV6-5; size: -; CDR3: CASSIGQGFRSPLHF; DNA: TGTGCCAGCAGTATCGGACAGGGATTCCGCTCACCCCTCCACTTT
D: -; J: TRBJ1-1; V: TRBV7-2; size: -; CDR3: CASSFQGRNTEAFF; DNA: TGTGCCAGCAGCTTTCAGGGGCGGAACACTGAAGCTTTCTTT
D: -; J: TRBJ1-1; V: TRBV2; size: -; CDR3: CASTGQVQNTEAFF; DNA: TGTGCCAGCACCGGACAAGTCCAGAACACTGAAGCTTTCTTT
D: -; J: TRBJ2-1; V: TRBV11-2; size: -; CDR3: CASSLGQGNEQFF; DNA: TGTGCCAGCAGCTTAGGGCAGGGGAATGAGCAGTTCTTC
D: -; J: TRBJ1-2; V: TRBV2; size: -; CDR3: CASSERRSGYTF; DNA: TGTGCCAGCAGTGAAAGACGGTCTGGCTACACCTTC
D: -; J: TRBJ2-1; V: TRBV27; size: -; CDR3: CASSSLTGRIINEQFF; DNA: TGTGCCAGCAGTTCTCTGACGGGTCGAATAATCAATGAGCAGTTCTTC
D: -; J: TRBJ2-3; V: TRBV15; size: -; CDR3: CATSRQVRDHEAQYF; DNA: TGTGCCACCAGCAGACAAGTCCGGGACCACGAGGCGCAGTATTTT
D: -; J: TRBJ2-7; V: TRBV19; size: -; CDR3: CASSIGRDGAYEQYF; DNA: TGTGCCAGTAGTATCGGCCGGGACGGGGCCTACGAGCAGTACTTC
D: -; J: TRBJ1-5; V: TRBV6-5; size: -; CDR3: CASSYSFNQPQHF; DNA: TGTGCCAGCAGTTACTCCTTCAATCAGCCCCAGCATTTT
D: TRBD1; J: TRBJ1-1; V: TRBV28; size: once; CDR3: CASSLDRVVGAFF; DNA: TGTGCCAGCAGTTTAGACAGGGTGGTAGGAGCTTTCTTT
D: -; J: TRBJ1-1; V: TRBV2; size: -; CDR3: CASSTMGAAFF; DNA: TGTGCCAGCAGTACTATGGGGGCAGCTTTCTTT
D: -; J: TRBJ2-1; V: TRBV30; size: -; CDR3: CAWNEGDPGYNEQFF; DNA: TGTGCCTGGAACGAAGGGGACCCCGGGTACAATGAGCAGTTCTTC
D: TRBD1; J: TRBJ1-4; V: TRBV5-1; size: -; CDR3: CASSLGQGFSDEKLFF; DNA: TGCGCCAGCAGCTTGGGACAGGGCTTTTCTGATGAAAAACTGTTTTTT
D: TRBD1; J: TRBJ1-4; V: TRBV20-1; size: -; CDR3: CSASTNPGTGGRMLFF; DNA: TGCAGTGCTAGTACAAACCCCGGGACAGGGGGCCGAATGCTGTTTTTT
D: -; J: TRBJ2-1; V: TRBV10-1; size: once; CDR3: CASSPGPNEQFF; DNA: TGCGCCAGCAGTCCGGGACCTAATGAGCAGTTCTTC
D: -; J: TRBJ2-7; V: TRBV21-1; size: -; CDR3: CASSPMGQGAHEQYF; DNA: TGTGCCAGCAGCCCAATGGGACAGGGGGCTCACGAGCAGTACTTC
D: TRBD1; J: TRBJ1-3; V: TRBV5-1; size: -; CDR3: CASSFLGDSSGNTIYF; DNA: TGCGCCAGCAGCTTCCTTGGGGACAGCTCTGGAAACACCATATATTTT
D: -; J: TRBJ2-1; V: TRBV5-1; size: -; CDR3: CASAPGDFSYNEQFF; DNA: TGCGCCAGCGCCCCAGGGGACTTCTCCTACAATGAGCAGTTCTTC
D: TRBD2; J: TRBJ2-1; V: TRBV10-2; size: few; CDR3: CASSVMASGSNEQFF; DNA: TGCGCCAGCAGTGTGATGGCTAGCGGGAGCAATGAGCAGTTCTTC
D: -; J: TRBJ2-5; V: TRBV5-1; size: -; CDR3: CASSLSLGGLETQYF; DNA: TGCGCCAGCAGCTTGTCCCTCGGGGGGCTGGAGACCCAGTACTTC
D: -; J: TRBJ1-3; V: TRBV19; size: -; CDR3: CASRRGSSGNTIYF; DNA: TGTGCCAGTAGAAGGGGGTCCTCTGGAAACACCATATATTTT
D: -; J: TRBJ1-2; V: TRBV7-8; size: -; CDR3: CASSLKLGAAPGELGTF; DNA: TGTGCCAGCAGCTTAAAATTGGGGGCAGCCCCGGGCGAGTTGGGCACCTTC
D: -; J: TRBJ2-3; V: TRBV6-5; size: -; CDR3: CASSYGRQDYTDTQYF; DNA: TGTGCCAGCAGTTACGGCCGACAGGACTACACAGATACGCAGTATTTT
D: -; J: TRBJ1-5; V: TRBV4-1; size: -; CDR3: CASSPGTVRQPQHF; DNA: TGCGCCAGCAGCCCCGGGACGGTTCGCCAGCCCCAGCATTTT
D: -; J: TRBJ1-5; V: TRBV19; size: few; CDR3: CASSIEGSQPQHF; DNA: TGTGCCAGTAGTATTGAGGGGAGCCAGCCCCAGCATTTT
D: TRBD1; J: TRBJ2-5; V: TRBV18; size: -; CDR3: CASSPPGQQETQYF; DNA: TGTGCCAGCTCCCCCCCGGGACAGCAAGAGACCCAGTACTTC
D: TRBD1; J: TRBJ1-2; V: TRBV5-1; size: -; CDR3: CASSLDTGGNGYTF; DNA: TGCGCCAGCAGCTTGGACACAGGGGGCAATGGCTACACCTTC
D: TRBD1; J: TRBJ1-1; V: TRBV19; size: -; CDR3: CASSISRTGGNTEAFF; DNA: TGTGCCAGTAGTATAAGCCGGACAGGGGGGAACACTGAAGCTTTCTTT